This T cell receptor (beta chain) appears in the sequencing data of a study of T-cell reconstitution after alpha-beta-depleted transplantation in children. In this sample, this clonotype turned up a few times. The germline CDR1 and CDR2 sequences are LNHNV and YYDKDF (reference sequence). The CDR3 runs 15 residues. Trimming took off 0 bases at V and 0 bases at J, with 6 bases between the two ends. Construction of the TCRbeta library involved unique molecular identifiers. TCRdb fed the PCR reads into MiXCR, producing one record per CDR3 protein. The repertoire holds about 900,000 distinct CDR3 sequences, with about 29% as singletons.

The receptor's source is a boy in the first two years of life who had a stem cell transplant for SCID, so the T cells may come from the graft donor. V gene TRBV15 combines with J gene TRBJ1-5; D ambiguous. Specimen: PBMCs, mostly from graft donor cells, collected 360 days after TCRalphabeta/CD19-depleted stem cell transplant. As DNA, the CDR3 is TGTGCCACCAGCAGAGAAAGTCATAGCAATCAGCCCCAGCATTTT. Its protein product is CATSRESHSNQPQHF.